This T cell receptor beta chain is drawn from a study of cytomegalovirus exposure and HLA in healthy donors. Broader study findings: Later analysis revealed greater clonal expansion in HLA-associated TCR beta chains than in equally common others.

Researchers ran the PCR with 60 Vbeta and 13 Jbeta primers. TCRdb keeps only in-frame clones here, not all; method: immunoSEQ multiplex PCR. The sample includes some 200,000 clones, approximately 84% seen only once; the top ten take 3.5% to 4%. As for this clone: Its antigen is not known.

CDR1 is KGHSH, CDR2 LQKENI, per germline. Trimming shortened V by 5 bases and J by 1 base, and 6 bases separated the two germline ends. This CDR3 comprises 12 residues. The chain carries TRBV18 and TRBJ2-7; D unclear. The sequenced material came from PBMCs. This clonotype originated in a man aged 45-60 years in good health and CMV-seronegative. CDR3 amino acids: CASSAVSYEQYF. In nucleotides, the CDR3 is TGTGCCAGCTCAGCAGTTTCCTACGAGCAGTACTTC.